These 18 T cell receptor beta chains came from one sample sequenced in a study of tumor and adjacent non-tumor tissue in lung cancer. The template was RNA from unsorted bulk tissue. Three rounds of nested PCR, following a modified ARM-PCR protocol, produced the TCRbeta library. TCRdb used MiXCR to reprocess the multiplex PCR reads, holding one entry per CDR3 protein. Among some 80,000 distinct CDR3 sequences listed, over 55% were seen once. The sample was lung tumor tissue. All receptors derive from a woman aged 40 to 50 with non-small cell lung cancer.

The chain recombines TRBV6-6 with TRBJ2-3, with D tentatively TRBD1 (5 bases). The DNA end is more similar to TRBJ1-5, so the J call may be wrong. CDR3 length: 14 amino acids. Germline V gene sequence: CDR1 MNHNY, CDR2 SVGAGI (reference sequence). The CDR3 region is CASSYLRDGDTQHF. Here the CDR3 DNA reads TGTGCCAGCAGCTACCTCCGGGACGGCGATACGCAGCATTTT.

Concerning this clonotype itself: An end of the junction differs from the germline gene, which may be a read error. The chain carries TRBV7-9 and TRBJ1-1, with D possibly matching TRBD1 (6 bases). The CDR3 has 14 amino acids. Germline loops: CDR1 SEHNR, CDR2 FQNEAQ (reference sequence). The chain's CDR3 is CVSSTTGYNTEAFF. DNA for the CDR3: TGTGTCAGCAGTACTACAGGGTATAACACTGAAGCTTTCTTT.

About this clonotype: No conserved phenylalanine or tryptophan is present at the end of the CDR3, so a read error is the likely explanation. The chain uses TRBV29-1 and TRBJ2-7; the D is unclear. Germline loops: CDR1 SQVTM, CDR2 ANQGSEA. The CDR3 contains 14 residues. Trimming took 7 bases from V and 2 from J, leaving 18 bases between them. The CDR3, as DNA: TGCAGCGCCACTGGGCCCCTTGCCGCCTACGAGCAGTACCTC. Amino acid sequence: CSATGPLAAYEQYL.

Of note for this clonotype: The missing conserved phenylalanine or tryptophan at the end of this CDR3 makes a read error likely. This chain uses TRBV11-2 with TRBJ2-7, with D unresolved. The CDR3 length is 14 residues. Per germline, CDR1 SGHAT and CDR2 FQNNGV. As DNA, the CDR3 is TGTGCCAACAGCTTAGTCTCAAACTCATACGAGCAGTACATC. Translating gives CANSLVSNSYEQYI.

The table lists this clonotype with a few counts. The junction differs from germline at one of its ends, possibly a read error. The rearrangement uses TRBV20-1 and TRBJ2-7; D is possibly TRBD1 (5 bases). Per germline, CDR1 DFQATT and CDR2 SNEGSKA (reference sequence). CDR3 length: 15 residues. The CDR3: CSVRGTSQGHYEQYF. The CDR3 region has the DNA TGCAGTGTTAGAGGTACCTCTCAGGGTCACTACGAGCAGTACTTC.

This clonotype appeared once. Given the absence of the conserved phenylalanine or tryptophan at the CDR3 end, a read error is likely. The genes are TRBV11-2 and TRBJ1-1, with TRBD1 identical over 8 bases. The CDR3 extends over 14 amino acids. Germline V gives CDR1 SGHAT, CDR2 FQNNGV. The CDR3 DNA reads TGTGCTAGTAGCCCCGACAGGGGAGGCACTGAAGCTTTCTGT. As protein: CASSPDRGGTEAFC.

This clonotype was picked up one time. The conserved phenylalanine or tryptophan normally closing the CDR3 is absent here, so this likely arose from a read error. The chain employs TRBV6-5 and TRBJ2-7; 7 bases line up with TRBD1. CDR1 and CDR2 from the germline V gene are MNHEY and SVGAGI. The CDR3 extends over 16 amino acids. CDR3 amino acids: CASSRDSRGSFYEQYI. CDR3 nucleotide sequence: TGTGCCAGCAGCCGGGACAGCAGAGGAAGCTTCTACGAACAGTACATC.

As concerns this clonotype: This CDR3 is missing its conserved last phenylalanine or tryptophan, likely due to a read error. Here the CDR3 reads CASSVRDSPLHI. In DNA, the CDR3 is TGTGCCAGCAGCGTCAGGGACTCACCCCTCCACATT. The chain has TRBV12-3 or TRBV12-4 and TRBJ1-6; tentatively, D is TRBD1 (5 bases). Trimming left V 6 bases short and J 10 bases short, with 10 bases between. CDR3 length equals 12 residues.

About this clonotype: A much larger clone differs from this one at a single base, so this may be a read error. J is TRBJ1-2 and V is TRBV2, with D uncertain. The CDR3 has 12 amino acids. The germline V gene encodes CDR1 SNHLY and CDR2 FYNNEI. The CDR3 region is CASGQSNYDYTF. The CDR3 nucleotides are TGTGCCAGCGGGCAGAGCAACTATGACTACACCTTC.

Worth noting for this clonotype: Relative to the germline gene, one junction end is altered; a read error may explain this. This rearrangement joins TRBV10-1 to TRBJ2-3; 9 bases map to TRBD2. Germline values: CDR1 WNHNN, CDR2 SYGVQD (reference sequence). This CDR3 contains 18 residues. CDR3 DNA: TGCACCAGTAGTGGGTCTTATTCGGCTAGCGGGATTAGGGATACACAGTATTTT. Translated, it gives CTSSGSYSASGIRDTQYF.

As regards this clonotype: Sequence at one end of the junction differs from germline and may be a read error. The V gene is TRBV29-1, the J gene TRBJ2-5; D remains unclear. This CDR3 contains 12 residues. Germline V gives CDR1 SQVTM, CDR2 ANQGSEA. Here the CDR3 reads CSVEGRERTQYF. CDR3 coding DNA: TGCAGCGTTGAAGGTCGCGAAAGGACCCAGTACTTT.

To note about this clonotype: At one boundary the junction diverges from the germline segment, which might be a read error. The rearrangement links TRBV4-1 to TRBJ2-1; the D gene is possibly TRBD1 (5 bases). The CDR3 has 15 residues. Germline CDR1 and CDR2: MGHRA and YSYEKL. CDR3 sequence reads: CDSRMGRGTYNKQFF. CDR3 DNA sequence: TGCGACAGCAGAATGGGGCGTGGAACCTACAATAAGCAGTTCTTC.

The chain combines TRBV6-6 with TRBJ2-7, with a tentative D call TRBD1 (6 bases). Germline V gene lookup returns CDR1 MNHNY and CDR2 SVGAGI (reference sequence). Deletions cut 4 bases from V and 3 bases from J, with 19 bases between. The CDR3 contains 16 residues. Here the CDR3 DNA reads TGTGCCAGCAGTTCCCATTCGACAGGTTGGGACTACGAGCAGTACTTC. This encodes CASSSHSTGWDYEQYF.

With regard to this clonotype: A much more abundant neighbour one base away suggests this may be a read error. This sequence joins TRBV20-1 and TRBJ2-1; 9 positions agree with TRBD2. Germline assignment: CDR1 DFQATT and CDR2 SNEGSKA (reference sequence). The CDR3 is made up of 16 amino acids. Trimming cost V 3 bases and J 3 bases; bases outside gene matches: 9. DNA of the CDR3: TGCAGTGCTAGTGCGCTAGCGGGGAGGTTCTACAATGAGCAGTTCTTC. Encoded protein: CSASALAGRFYNEQFF.

Worth noting for this clonotype: Its ends do not fully match the called genes, so a read error is possible. The gene calls are TRBV11-2 and TRBJ2-1; D gene ambiguous. Germline CDR1 and CDR2: SGHAT and FQNNGV. The CDR3 is made up of 14 amino acids. In nucleotides, the CDR3 is TGTGCCAGCAGCCCGCAGATAGGGTACAACGAGCAGTTCTTC. Residues: CASSPQIGYNEQFF.

About this clonotype itself: This clone may be a read error of a much larger clone one base away. The chain couples TRBV28 to TRBJ1-6; no definite D call. This CDR3 region has 14 residues. From germline, CDR1 is MDHEN and CDR2 SYDVKM. The CDR3 spells CASSLQEDNSSLHF. DNA of the CDR3: TGTGCCAGCAGTCTCCAGGAGGATAATTCATCCCTCCACTTT. Supplemented by reference TRBV28 and TRBJ1-6, the full variable domain reads DVKVTQSSRYLVKRTGEKVFLECVQDMDHENMFWYRQDPGLGLRLIYFSYDVKMKEKGDIPEGYSVSREKKERFSLILESASTNQTSMYLCASSLQEDNSSLHFGNGTRLTVT.

This clonotype was detected only once. A read error may account for a junction end that differs from germline. This chain connects TRBV29-1 to TRBJ2-1; 8 bases agree with TRBD2. This CDR3 comprises 16 residues. CDR1 is SQVTM and CDR2 is ANQGSEA in the germline V gene. The CDR3 is CSVVGPKRESYNEQFF. The CDR3 DNA reads as TGCAGTGTTGTAGGCCCCAAGCGGGAGTCCTACAATGAGCAGTTCTTC.

Remarks on this clonotype: The junction shows a germline mismatch at one end, possibly a read error. The chain is built from TRBV11-1 and TRBJ2-7; D is perhaps TRBD1 (6 bases). In germline, CDR1 is SGHAT, CDR2 FQDESV (reference sequence). The CDR3 length is 14 residues. CDR3 DNA: TGTGCCAGCAACCGGGGACATAGCTTCTACGAGCAATACTTC. Protein sequence: CASNRGHSFYEQYF. Filled out from reference TRBV11-1 and TRBJ2-7, the complete variable domain reads EAEVAQSPRYKITEKSQAVAFWCDPISGHATLYWYRQILGQGPELLVQFQDESVVDDSQLPKDRFSAERLKGVDSTLKIQPAELGDSAMYLCASNRGHSFYEQYFGPGTRLTVT.